The 22 T cell receptor beta chains in this list originate from one sample, sequenced in a study of blood T cell repertoires in COVID-19. Measured with immunoSEQ multiplex PCR; TCRdb has only the in-frame clones, and not every one. The top ten hold approximately 38% of the sample, which has fewer than 45,000 clones, 81% seen once. The sample was peripheral blood. These receptors all come from a man aged 35 to 55 with active or convalescent COVID-19.

The chain has TRBV6-1 and TRBJ2-1; D possibly corresponds to TRBD2 (6 bases). The V end lost 0 bases, the J end lost 3 bases, and 24 bases lay between the germline ends. The germline CDR1 and CDR2 sequences are MNHNS and SASEGT. This CDR3 has 20 residues. The CDR3: CASSEAPRIRRGGYYNEQFF. In nucleotides, the CDR3 is TGTGCCAGCAGTGAAGCGCCCCGGATTAGGCGGGGTGGCTACTACAATGAGCAGTTCTTC.

The V call is TRBV2, the J call TRBJ2-7; TRBD2 matches 10 bases. The ends lost 4 bases at V and 2 bases at J; junction bases unmatched: 5. Germline V gene lookup returns CDR1 SNHLY and CDR2 FYNNEI. This CDR3 is 15 amino acids long. The CDR3 reads CASSAGLADPYEQYF. The CDR3 nucleotides are TGTGCCAGCAGTGCAGGACTAGCGGACCCCTACGAGCAGTACTTC. Full variable domain (outside the CDR3, taken from reference TRBV2 and TRBJ2-7): EPEVTQTPSHQVTQMGQEVILRCVPISNHLYFYWYRQILGQKVEFLVSFYNNEISEKSEIFDDQFSVERPDGSNFTLKIRSTKLEDSAMYFCASSAGLADPYEQYFGPGTRLTVT.

This sequence joins TRBV5-1 and TRBJ2-5; 7 nucleotides line up with TRBD1. Trimming removed 0 bases from V and 1 base from J; junction bases left unmatched: 6. Germline V gene lookup returns CDR1 SGHRS and CDR2 YFSETQ. The CDR3 is 16 amino acids. CDR3: CASSLAPTGFQETQYF. Written as DNA, the CDR3 is TGCGCCAGCAGCTTGGCGCCGACAGGGTTCCAAGAGACCCAGTACTTC.

This clone was counted only a few times. The rearrangement joins TRBV6-4 to TRBJ2-1; 7 positions match TRBD1. The CDR3 covers 14 residues. CDR1 and CDR2 (germline): MRHNA, SNTAGT. V shed 4 bases, J shed 0 bases, and the junction held 0 bases outside the gene matches. The CDR3 DNA sequence: TGTGCCAGCAGTGGGGACAGCTCCTACAATGAGCAGTTCTTC. Amino acid sequence: CASSGDSSYNEQFF.

This rearrangement joins TRBV20-1 to TRBJ2-3; D possibly corresponds to TRBD2 (5 bases). The germline V and J ends were trimmed by 3 bases and 2 bases, with 6 bases remaining between them. The germline V gene has CDR1 DFQATT and CDR2 SNEGSKA (reference sequence). This CDR3 contains 12 residues. As DNA, the CDR3 is TGCAGTGCTAGTCGGGACACAGATACGCAGTATTTT. This gives the protein CSASRDTDTQYF.

The gene calls are TRBV7-2 and TRBJ2-7; D ambiguous. The CDR3 covers 16 residues. The germline V and J ends were trimmed by 5 bases and 2 bases, with 19 bases remaining between them. Germline values: CDR1 SGHTA, CDR2 FQGNSA. CDR3 amino acids: CASSPEWAAAPYEQYF. The CDR3 nucleotides read TGTGCCAGCAGCCCCGAGTGGGCAGCAGCTCCCTACGAGCAGTACTTC. Complete variable domain (other parts from reference TRBV7-2 and TRBJ2-7): GAGVSQSPSNKVTEKGKDVELRCDPISGHTALYWYRQSLGQGLEFLIYFQGNSAPDKSGLPSDRFSAERTGGSVSTLTIQRTQQEDSAVYLCASSPEWAAAPYEQYFGPGTRLTVT.

The chain recombines TRBV2 with TRBJ2-1, with 10 bases aligning to TRBD2. Germline V gene sequence: CDR1 SNHLY, CDR2 FYNNEI. This CDR3 comprises 14 residues. The V and J ends lost 10 bases and 12 bases, in that order; junction bases with no gene match: 15. In DNA, the CDR3 is TGTGCCACCCGGATGGAAGGAGCGGGGGGGCGGCAGTTCTTC. This translates into CATRMEGAGGRQFF.

The chain joins TRBV5-1 to TRBJ2-5; perhaps TRBD1 as D (5 bases). CDR3 length: 16 amino acids. The germline V and J ends were trimmed by 0 bases and 4 bases, with 16 bases remaining between them. Germline-derived CDR1 and CDR2 are SGHRS and YFSETQ. CDR3 loop: CASSLGRKAGSETQYF. CDR3 coding DNA: TGCGCCAGCAGCTTGGGACGGAAAGCAGGGTCAGAGACCCAGTACTTC.

The V gene is TRBV30, the J gene TRBJ2-5; TRBD1 agrees at 7 bases. The CDR3 has 14 residues. The germline V gene has CDR1 GTSNPN and CDR2 SVGIG (reference sequence). V lost 2 bases to trimming and J lost 5 bases; unmatched junction nucleotides: 8. The CDR3 is CAWSRNRGQETQYF. For the CDR3, the DNA is TGTGCCTGGAGTCGGAACAGGGGACAGGAGACCCAGTACTTC.

As for this clone: Other DNA sequences from this sample encode an identical CDR3 as well. The chain is built from TRBV29-1 and TRBJ2-5, with D possibly matching TRBD2 (7 bases). The CDR3 runs to 13 residues. From germline, CDR1 is SQVTM and CDR2 ANQGSEA. V was cut by 4 bases and J by 3 bases, with 12 bases left in between. The CDR3 region is CSVGWGGKETQYF. CDR3 coding DNA: TGCAGCGTTGGATGGGGGGGCAAAGAGACCCAGTACTTC.

The V and J genes are TRBV11-3 and TRBJ2-7; TRBD2 is a possible D gene (5 bases). The CDR3 contains 14 residues. The germline V gene has CDR1 SGHNT and CDR2 YENEEA. Trimming took off 7 bases at V and 0 bases at J, with 13 bases between the two ends. This CDR3 is CASTSTGSSYEQYF. CDR3 DNA sequence: TGTGCCAGCACATCGACTGGGAGCTCCTACGAGCAGTACTTC.

The rearrangement uses TRBV6-1 and TRBJ2-7; D ambiguous. CDR1 MNHNS and CDR2 SASEGT come from the germline V gene. The CDR3 is 13 amino acids. Deletions cut 2 bases from V and 8 bases from J, with 13 bases between. The CDR3 sequence: CASSESLPYKQYF. The CDR3 DNA reads TGTGCCAGCAGTGAATCTCTCCCGTACAAGCAGTACTTC.

The rearrangement links TRBV30 to TRBJ1-6; possible D gene TRBD1, 6 bases. Trimming shortened V by 5 bases and J by 7 bases, and 15 bases separated the two germline ends. Germline-derived CDR1 and CDR2 are GTSNPN and SVGIG (reference sequence). CDR3 length equals 14 residues. As DNA, the CDR3 is TGTGCCTGGGGCCAAGGGGGGGGAAATTCACCCCTCCACTTT. As protein: CAWGQGGGNSPLHF.

The rearrangement joins TRBV6-6 to TRBJ1-1; D gene unclear. In germline, CDR1 is MNHNY, CDR2 SVGAGI (reference sequence). The V end was cut by 0 bases, the J end by 7 bases, with 6 bases between. This CDR3 has 12 residues. CDR3 DNA sequence: TGTGCCAGCAGTTACTCTTTGAGTGAAGCTTTCTTT. It codes for CASSYSLSEAFF.

Concerning this clone: Sequence at one end of the junction differs from germline and may be a read error. The rearrangement links TRBV2 to TRBJ2-7; D remains unclear. The CDR3 runs to 10 residues. Germline loops: CDR1 SNHLY, CDR2 FYNNEI. The CDR3 coding sequence is TGCGGTGAGTTTTCCTACGAGCAGTACTTC. Residues: CGEFSYEQYF.

This clone occurred once. The chain is built from TRBV13 and TRBJ1-1, with D perhaps matching TRBD1 (5 bases). The CDR3 sequence is 14 residues long. V was clipped by 0 bases and J by 6 bases, with 11 bases between them. From germline, CDR1 is PRHDT and CDR2 FYEKMQ (reference sequence). The CDR3 loop reads CASSLGRESPEAFF. The CDR3 DNA follows: TGTGCCAGCAGCTTAGGCAGGGAAAGTCCTGAAGCTTTCTTT.

This clone was seen only a few times. CDR3 sequence: CASSGSGISTDTQYF. The DNA for the CDR3 is TGCGCCAGCAGCGGTAGCGGAATTAGCACAGATACGCAGTATTTT. The chain carries TRBV5-1 and TRBJ2-3, with a possible D match to TRBD2 (6 bases). This CDR3 contains 15 residues. Trimming cost V 4 bases and J 0 bases, with 12 bases left between them. Germline V CDR1 and CDR2: SGHRS, YFSETQ.

The chain joins TRBV28 to TRBJ1-2, with 7 positions matching TRBD1. J gave up 6 bases and V 6 bases, and 4 bases lay outside the gene matches. The CDR3 has 12 residues. Per the germline V gene, CDR1 is MDHEN and CDR2 is SYDVKM. CDR3 protein: CASRQTGHGYTF. The CDR3 region has the DNA TGTGCCAGCAGACAGACAGGGCATGGCTACACCTTC.

The rearrangement joins TRBV6-5 to TRBJ1-2, with a weak D call TRBD1 (5 bases). Germline loops: CDR1 MNHEY, CDR2 SVGAGI. Trimming shortened V by 2 bases and J by 4 bases, and 11 bases separated the two germline ends. The CDR3 is 14 amino acids. The CDR3 nucleotides read TGTGCCAGCAGTTACGTGGGAGGGGTCTATGGCTACACCTTC. Amino acid sequence: CASSYVGGVYGYTF.

The rearrangement links TRBV11-3 to TRBJ2-1; 10 positions agree with TRBD2. Germline-derived CDR1 and CDR2 are SGHNT and YENEEA. V was pared by 4 bases and J by 4 bases, with 10 bases of the junction left unmatched. The CDR3 runs 17 residues. The CDR3 nucleotides read TGTGCCAGCAGCTCCGGCCTCCTAGCGGGGGCTTACAATGAGCAGTTCTTC. The encoded protein is CASSSGLLAGAYNEQFF.

The rearrangement links TRBV19 to TRBJ1-4; the D is unclear. CDR3 size: 14 residues. Trimming shortened V by 3 bases and J by 0 bases, and 5 bases separated the two germline ends. CDR1 and CDR2 from the germline V gene are LNHDA and SQIVND (reference sequence). The CDR3 protein is CASSISATNEKLFF. The CDR3 DNA is TGTGCCAGTAGTATCTCCGCAACTAATGAAAAACTGTTTTTT.

The rearrangement joins TRBV6-6 to TRBJ2-1, with 7 bases fitting TRBD1. The trim removed 6 bases at V and 8 bases at J, leaving 7 bases unmatched. The length of the CDR3 is 13 residues. Germline CDR1 MNHNY, CDR2 SVGAGI (reference sequence). The CDR3 sequence: CASRRGQVDEQFF. As DNA, the CDR3 is TGTGCCAGCAGGAGGGGGCAGGTCGATGAGCAGTTCTTC.